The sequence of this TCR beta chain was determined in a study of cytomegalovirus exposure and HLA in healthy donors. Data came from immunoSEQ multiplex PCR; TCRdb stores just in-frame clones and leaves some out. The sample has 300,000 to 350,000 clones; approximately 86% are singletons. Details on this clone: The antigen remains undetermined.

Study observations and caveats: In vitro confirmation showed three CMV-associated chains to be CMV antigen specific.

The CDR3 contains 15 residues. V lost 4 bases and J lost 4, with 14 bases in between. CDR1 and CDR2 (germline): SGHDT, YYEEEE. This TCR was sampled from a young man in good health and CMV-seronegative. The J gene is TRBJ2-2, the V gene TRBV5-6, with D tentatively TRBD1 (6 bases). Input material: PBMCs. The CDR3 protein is CASSPQGRRTGELFF. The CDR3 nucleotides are TGTGCCAGCAGCCCGCAGGGGCGCCGCACCGGGGAGCTGTTTTTT.